Listed below are T cell receptor beta chains from one sample, sequenced in a study of T cell responses to AZD1222 COVID-19 vaccine. Some clones are missing from TCRdb's copy, which holds only in-frame ones; the method was immunoSEQ multiplex PCR. This table holds under 200,000 clones, about 91% found once. Sequences were derived from peripheral blood, sampled on day 0 of MenACWY control vaccination. These receptor sequences come from an adult in good health. The CDR3 runs from the conserved cysteine through the conserved F or W. The D gene is left open where the match is weak. The size entry is marked missing in some rows and otherwise reads once, few, many or a size class.

TRBJ2-7 | . | TRBV29-1 | 14 | TRBD1 | TGCAGCGTGGAACCCGGGACAGGGTCCTACGAGCAGTACTTC | CSVEPGTGSYEQYF
TRBJ2-3 | . | TRBV4-2 | 12 | . | TGTGCCAGCAGCCTAAGCACAGATACGCAGTATTTT | CASSLSTDTQYF
TRBJ2-1 | . | TRBV29-1 | 14 | TRBD2 | TGCAGCGTTGAAATTCCGGGACTAGGGGGTGAGCAGTTCTTC | CSVEIPGLGGEQFF
TRBJ2-1 | . | TRBV6-5 | 15 | TRBD2 | TGTGCCAGCAGTTACTATGCTAGCGGGAGGGGTGAGCAGTTCTTC | CASSYYASGRGEQFF
TRBJ2-7 | . | TRBV24-1 | 13 | . | TGTGCCACCAGTGAGAGGGGGAACTACGAGCAGTACTTC | CATSERGNYEQYF
TRBJ2-7 | once | TRBV11-3 | 15 | . | TGTGCCAGCAGCTTTGGCGGGATCAGCTCCTACGAGCAGTACTTC | CASSFGGISSYEQYF
TRBJ2-1 | . | TRBV24-1 | 19 | . | TGTGCCACCAGTGATTTAGGAGGGAGTCCGGGAGTCTCCTACAATGAGCAGTTCTTC | CATSDLGGSPGVSYNEQFF
TRBJ2-1 | . | TRBV5-1 | 16 | TRBD2 | TGCGCCAGCAGCCCAATAATAGCGGGAGGGAGAAATGAGCAGTTCTTC | CASSPIIAGGRNEQFF
TRBJ1-2 | . | TRBV5-1 | 12 | . | TGCGCCAGCAGCTTGGCCGGGGATGGCTACACCTTC | CASSLAGDGYTF
TRBJ2-7 | . | TRBV5-1 | 14 | . | TGCGCCAGCAGCTTGGAACGGGATCGGGACGAGCAGTACTTC | CASSLERDRDEQYF
TRBJ2-7 | . | TRBV7-9 | 12 | . | TGTGCCAGCAGCTTAGAGACAGGAGGGCAGTACTTC | CASSLETGGQYF
TRBJ2-5 | . | TRBV6-5 | 12 | . | TGTGCCAGCTCAGAGGACAGACAGACCCAGTACTTC | CASSEDRQTQYF
TRBJ1-2 | . | TRBV11-2 | 11 | . | TGTGCCAGCAGCGCGGCTGATGGCTACACCTTC | CASSAADGYTF
TRBJ2-1 | . | TRBV7-3 | 15 | TRBD2 | TGTGCCAGCAGCTTGGTTAGCGGGAAGTTCAATGAGCAGTTCTTC | CASSLVSGKFNEQFF
TRBJ1-6 | once | TRBV4-1 | 13 | . | TGCGCCAGCAGCCAAGATGTCGGTTTTTCCCTCCACTTT | CASSQDVGFSLHF
TRBJ2-1 | . | TRBV7-2 | 11 | . | TGTGCCAGCAGCTCAAACACTGAGCAGTTCTTC | CASSSNTEQFF
TRBJ1-1 | . | TRBV5-1 | 16 | . | TGCGCCAGCAGCTGGAGGGCTGGTCAGGGTAGGACTGAAGCTTTCTTT | CASSWRAGQGRTEAFF
TRBJ2-2 | . | TRBV5-1 | 12 | . | TGCGCCAGCTCAAGGGACATCGGGGAGCTGTTTTTT | CASSRDIGELFF
TRBJ2-1 | . | TRBV27 | 11 | . | TGTGCCAGCAGCCTAGCAGGCGAGCAGTTCTTC | CASSLAGEQFF
TRBJ1-2 | . | TRBV5-4 | 15 | . | TGTGCCAGCAGCTTGTTTTTGGGCGACCGCGATGGCTACACCTTC | CASSLFLGDRDGYTF
TRBJ2-7 | . | TRBV19 | 14 | TRBD2 | TGTGCCAGTAGTCCCTCGAGCCGGGGGGGCGAGCAGTACTTC | CASSPSSRGGEQYF
TRBJ1-5 | . | TRBV5-5 | 15 | TRBD1 | TGTGCCAGCAGCAGCGGACAGGCTAGCAATCAGCCCCAGCATTTT | CASSSGQASNQPQHF
TRBJ1-1 | . | TRBV7-8 | 14 | . | TGTGCCAGCAGCTTAGGCGGGAGGGGCACTGAAGCTTTCTTT | CASSLGGRGTEAFF
TRBJ2-3 | . | TRBV7-2 | 16 | TRBD1 | TGTGCCAGCAGCTTAAGGGGGGACAGGAGCGCAGATACGCAGTATTTT | CASSLRGDRSADTQYF
TRBJ1-3 | . | TRBV9 | 16 | . | TGTGCCAGCAGCCCCGGTTCGGAGACGGACGGAAACACCATATATTTT | CASSPGSETDGNTIYF
TRBJ2-1 | . | TRBV18 | 16 | TRBD2 | TGTGCCAGCTCACCGGACCGACTAGCGGGAGTACGAGAGCAGTTCTTC | CASSPDRLAGVREQFF
TRBJ1-2 | once | TRBV6-2/TRBV6-3 | 15 | . | TGTGCCAGCAGCAATCCCGACAGGAGCTCCTATGGCTACACCTTC | CASSNPDRSSYGYTF
TRBJ1-4 | . | TRBV28 | 14 | . | TGTGCCAGCAGTTTGGGGGCAACTAATGAAAAACTGTTTTTT | CASSLGATNEKLFF